The rows below give T cell receptor beta chains drawn from one sample of a study of OX40 agonist ivuxolimab in advanced cancers. Clones were sequenced by immunoSEQ multiplex PCR, and TCRdb holds only the in-frame ones, with some missing. Of approximately 92,000 clones in the sample, about 80% are singletons; the top ten hold roughly 5%. The sequenced sample was CD4+ or CD8+ T cells sorted from blood, obtained in a trial of the OX40 agonist ivuxolimab. The receptors stem from an adult with an advanced solid tumor such as melanoma, head and neck, liver or kidney cancer. Each CDR3 is given with its conserved first and last residue. D genes are given only for firm matches. The listing skips clone size in some rows; elsewhere it reads once, few, many or a size class.

>TRBD1|TRBV6-1|TRBJ1-6|-
CASSEATGANSPLHF
TGTGCCAGCAGTGAAGCTACAGGGGCTAATTCACCCCTCCACTTT
>TRBD1|TRBV4-3|TRBJ1-6|-
CASSQDWAGGGRGSPLHF
TGCGCCAGCAGCCAAGATTGGGCAGGGGGCGGTAGGGGTTCACCCCTCCACTTT
>-|TRBV5-1|TRBJ1-6|-
CASSLSPGDSPLHF
TGCGCCAGCAGCTTGAGCCCGGGTGATTCACCCCTCCACTTT
>-|TRBV10-3|TRBJ2-7|-
CAIRDIAYEQYF
TGTGCCATCAGGGACATAGCCTACGAGCAGTACTTC
>-|TRBV11-2|TRBJ2-4|-
CASSEQGRINKNIQYF
TGTGCCAGCAGCGAACAGGGCCGGATAAACAAAAACATTCAGTACTTC
>TRBD2|TRBV7-9|TRBJ2-3|-
CASRTGTSGSSDTQYF
TGTGCCAGCAGGACCGGGACCAGCGGGAGTTCAGATACGCAGTATTTT
>-|TRBV19|TRBJ1-5|few
CASSIGIPGRLGGGNQPQHF
TGTGCCAGTAGTATAGGAATCCCGGGACGCCTGGGGGGTGGCAATCAGCCCCAGCATTTT
>-|TRBV6-4|TRBJ2-3|-
CASSDSQGADTQYF
TGTGCCAGCAGTGACTCACAGGGAGCAGATACGCAGTATTTT
>TRBD2|TRBV5-3|TRBJ2-1|-
CARSGENVRGAYNEQFF
TGTGCCAGAAGCGGGGAGAATGTGCGGGGGGCCTACAATGAGCAGTTCTTC
>-|TRBV6-1|TRBJ2-3|-
CASSEVPGTDTQYF
TGTGCCAGCAGTGAAGTCCCAGGGACAGATACGCAGTATTTT
>TRBD1|TRBV4-3|TRBJ2-7|-
CASSQESRGQYEQYF
TGCGCCAGCAGCCAAGAGTCCAGGGGGCAATACGAGCAGTACTTC
>TRBD1|TRBV29-1|TRBJ1-1|-
CSVELQTGQGAFF
TGCAGCGTTGAACTCCAAACGGGACAGGGTGCTTTCTTT
>-|TRBV27|TRBJ1-5|-
CASSLISGYQPQHF
TGTGCCAGCAGTTTAATATCGGGATATCAGCCCCAGCATTTT
>-|TRBV6-1|TRBJ1-1|-
CASSEGPGAFF
TGTGCCAGCAGTGAAGGGCCGGGAGCTTTCTTT
>-|TRBV30|TRBJ1-1|few
CAWSPTRGRKGTEAFF
TGTGCCTGGAGTCCAACCCGGGGGAGGAAGGGCACTGAAGCTTTCTTT
>-|TRBV6-5|TRBJ1-5|-
CASRRTGGTPQHF
TGTGCCAGCAGGAGGACGGGGGGAACGCCCCAGCATTTT
>-|TRBV27|TRBJ1-5|-
CASSFPNQPQHF
TGTGCCAGCAGTTTTCCCAATCAGCCCCAGCATTTT
>-|TRBV6-6|TRBJ2-1|-
CASTPTPRDEQFF
TGTGCCAGCACCCCGACCCCCAGGGATGAGCAGTTCTTC
>-|TRBV5-1|TRBJ1-2|-
CASHSGQTNYGYTF
TGCGCCAGCCACTCCGGACAGACTAACTATGGCTACACCTTC
>TRBD1|TRBV30|TRBJ1-2|-
CAWSDDRETSGYTF
TGTGCCTGGAGTGACGACAGGGAAACCTCTGGCTACACCTTC
>-|TRBV11-2|TRBJ2-2|-
CASSFSGNTGELFF
TGTGCCAGCAGCTTTTCCGGAAACACCGGGGAGCTGTTTTTT
>-|TRBV29-1|TRBJ2-2|-
CSASGANTGELFF
TGCAGTGCCTCAGGGGCTAACACCGGGGAGCTGTTTTTT
>-|TRBV6-1|TRBJ2-7|-
CASSEAEIGAYEQYF
TGTGCCAGCAGTGAAGCGGAAATAGGTGCCTACGAGCAGTACTTC
>-|TRBV29-1|TRBJ1-2|medium-sized
CSLQANYGYTF
TGCAGCTTACAGGCGAACTATGGCTACACCTTC
>-|TRBV4-2|TRBJ1-5|-
CASSPTSAAMTQPQHF
TGTGCCAGCAGCCCTACTTCGGCCGCTATGACTCAGCCCCAGCATTTT
>-|TRBV5-1|TRBJ2-7|-
CASSLTPKARYEQYF
TGCGCCAGCAGCTTGACCCCTAAGGCAAGGTACGAGCAGTACTTC
>TRBD2|TRBV7-9|TRBJ2-2|-
CASSLAGLAGGSRELFF
TGTGCCAGCAGCTTAGCGGGACTAGCGGGAGGAAGCCGGGAGCTGTTTTTT
>-|TRBV6-1|TRBJ2-7|-
CASSRTYEQYF
TGTGCCAGCAGCCGAACCTACGAGCAGTACTTC
>TRBD2|TRBV7-2|TRBJ2-1|-
CASSKGLAGGQNEQFF
TGTGCCAGCAGCAAGGGACTAGCGGGGGGACAAAATGAGCAGTTCTTC
>-|TRBV21-1|TRBJ1-4|-
CASSKGGSWGEKLFF
TGTGCCAGCAGCAAAGGGGGGTCCTGGGGTGAAAAACTGTTTTTT
>-|TRBV19|TRBJ2-1|-
CASSIGPDPGNEQFF
TGTGCCAGTAGTATAGGGCCCGACCCGGGGAATGAGCAGTTCTTC
>-|TRBV5-1|TRBJ2-3|-
CASSLRGGERTDTQYF
TGCGCCAGCAGCTTGCGAGGGGGTGAGCGGACAGATACGCAGTATTTT
>TRBD1|TRBV7-2|TRBJ1-2|once
CASSRDRSPGGYTF
TGTGCCAGCAGCAGGGACAGAAGTCCGGGTGGCTACACCTTC
>TRBD2|TRBV18|TRBJ2-3|-
CASYPGLAGGARTDTQYF
TGTGCCAGCTACCCGGGACTAGCGGGGGGGGCCCGCACAGATACGCAGTATTTT
>-|TRBV6-6|TRBJ2-1|-
CASSYRGAGNEQFF
TGTGCCAGCAGTTACCGGGGGGCCGGGAATGAGCAGTTCTTC
>-|TRBV4-3|TRBJ2-3|-
CASSQSGGAEADTQYF
TGCGCCAGCAGCCAAAGCGGCGGGGCGGAGGCAGATACGCAGTATTTT
>TRBD1|TRBV10-3|TRBJ1-1|-
CAIRPGTGNTEAFF
TGTGCCATCAGACCCGGGACAGGGAACACTGAAGCTTTCTTT
>-|TRBV11-2|TRBJ2-7|-
CASSASGYYEQYF
TGTGCCAGCAGCGCAAGCGGCTACTACGAGCAGTACTTC
>TRBD2|TRBV5-1|TRBJ2-3|-
CASSLGGGAADTQYF
TGCGCCAGCAGCCTTGGCGGGGGGGCCGCAGATACGCAGTATTTT
>TRBD2|TRBV4-2|TRBJ2-1|-
CASSQDPPTSGVYNEQFF
TGTGCCAGCAGCCAAGATCCGCCGACTAGCGGAGTTTACAATGAGCAGTTCTTC
>TRBD1|TRBV19|TRBJ1-1|-
CASSMFRTGGNTEAFF
TGTGCCAGTAGTATGTTTAGGACAGGGGGGAACACTGAAGCTTTCTTT
>-|TRBV12-5|TRBJ1-6|-
CASAGNNSPLHF
TGTGCTAGCGCCGGGAACAATTCACCCCTCCACTTT
>TRBD1|TRBV7-9|TRBJ2-1|-
CASSSLTGVRSYNEQFF
TGTGCCAGCAGCTCGCTAACAGGGGTAAGGTCCTACAATGAGCAGTTCTTC
>-|TRBV4-3|TRBJ1-2|-
CASSQGNGYTF
TGCGCCAGCAGCCAAGGAAACGGCTACACCTTC
>-|TRBV27|TRBJ1-2|-
CASSLGGGTGIYGYTF
TGTGCCAGCAGCCTTGGGGGGGGTACGGGCATCTATGGCTACACCTTC
>TRBD2|TRBV15|TRBJ2-3|-
CATSRVAGVGTDTQYF
TGTGCCACCAGCAGGGTAGCGGGAGTGGGCACAGATACGCAGTATTTT
>TRBD2|TRBV5-1|TRBJ2-5|-
CASSLYSGRQETQYF
TGCGCCAGCAGCTTGTATAGCGGGAGGCAAGAGACCCAGTACTTC
>-|TRBV2|TRBJ1-2|-
CASSEGRTNYGYTF
TGTGCCAGCAGTGAAGGCAGAACTAACTATGGCTACACCTTC
>TRBD2|TRBV4-2|TRBJ2-7|-
CASSQSLAGTGSYEQYF
TGTGCCAGCAGCCAATCACTAGCGGGAACAGGGTCCTACGAGCAGTACTTC
>TRBD1|TRBV6-4|TRBJ1-3|-
CASRSQGELNSGNTIYF
TGTGCCAGCAGATCTCAGGGGGAACTTAACTCTGGAAACACCATATATTTT
>-|TRBV27|TRBJ2-5|-
CASSPGTLETQYF
TGTGCCAGCAGTCCCGGGACATTGGAGACCCAGTACTTC
>-|TRBV5-5|TRBJ1-6|-
CASSRGAGDSPLHF
TGTGCCAGCAGCCGAGGAGCTGGTGATTCACCCCTCCACTTT
>-|TRBV21-1|TRBJ1-2|-
CASSPEGARQGADYGYTF
TGTGCCAGCAGCCCCGAGGGGGCCAGACAGGGGGCAGACTATGGCTACACCTTC
>-|TRBV10-2|TRBJ1-1|-
CASSEWGYTEAFF
TGCGCCAGCAGTGAGTGGGGGTACACTGAAGCTTTCTTT
>TRBD1|TRBV7-8|TRBJ2-7|once
CASSQQTGGLDEQYF
TGTGCCAGCAGCCAGCAGACAGGGGGCCTAGACGAGCAGTACTTC